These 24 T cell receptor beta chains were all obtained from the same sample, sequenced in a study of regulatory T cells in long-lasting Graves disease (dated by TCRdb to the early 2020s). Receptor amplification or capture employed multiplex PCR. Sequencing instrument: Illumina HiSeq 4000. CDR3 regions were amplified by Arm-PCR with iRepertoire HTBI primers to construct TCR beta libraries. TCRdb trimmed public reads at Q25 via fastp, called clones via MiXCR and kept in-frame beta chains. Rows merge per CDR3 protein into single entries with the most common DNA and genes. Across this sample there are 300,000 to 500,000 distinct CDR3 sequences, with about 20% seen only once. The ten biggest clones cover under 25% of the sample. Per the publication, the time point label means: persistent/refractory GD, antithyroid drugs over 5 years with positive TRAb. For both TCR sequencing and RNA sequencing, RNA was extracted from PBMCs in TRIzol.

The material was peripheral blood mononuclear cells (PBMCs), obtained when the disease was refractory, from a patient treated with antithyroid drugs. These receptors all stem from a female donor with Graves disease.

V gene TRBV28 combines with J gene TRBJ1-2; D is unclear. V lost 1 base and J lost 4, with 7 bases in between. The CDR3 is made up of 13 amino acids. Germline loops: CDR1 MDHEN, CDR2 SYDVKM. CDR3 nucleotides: TGTGCCAGCAGTTTATTCCCAGGCTATGGCTACACCTTC. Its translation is CASSLFPGYGYTF.

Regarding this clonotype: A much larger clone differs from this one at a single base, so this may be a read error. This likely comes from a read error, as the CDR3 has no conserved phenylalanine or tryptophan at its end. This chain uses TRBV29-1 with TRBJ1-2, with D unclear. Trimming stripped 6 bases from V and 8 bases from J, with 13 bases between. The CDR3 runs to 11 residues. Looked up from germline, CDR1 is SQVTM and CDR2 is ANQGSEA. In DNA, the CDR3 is TGCAGCGTGGGGAGGGCGGAAGGCTACACCCTC. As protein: CSVGRAEGYTL.

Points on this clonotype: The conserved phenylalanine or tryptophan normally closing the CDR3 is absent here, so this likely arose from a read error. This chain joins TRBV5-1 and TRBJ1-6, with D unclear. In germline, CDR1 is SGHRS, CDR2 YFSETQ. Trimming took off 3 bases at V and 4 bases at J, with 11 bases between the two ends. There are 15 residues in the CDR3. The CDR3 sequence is CASSSTGSYNSPLHY. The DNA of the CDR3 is TGCGCCAGCAGCTCGACGGGGTCGTATAATTCACCCCTCCACTAT.

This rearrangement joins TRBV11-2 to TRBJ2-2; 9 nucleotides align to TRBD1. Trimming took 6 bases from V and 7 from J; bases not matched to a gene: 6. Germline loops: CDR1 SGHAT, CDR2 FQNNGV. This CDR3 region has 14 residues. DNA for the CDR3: TGTGCCAGCAGTTTTACAGGGGGCTACGGGGAGCTGTTTTTT. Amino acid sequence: CASSFTGGYGELFF.

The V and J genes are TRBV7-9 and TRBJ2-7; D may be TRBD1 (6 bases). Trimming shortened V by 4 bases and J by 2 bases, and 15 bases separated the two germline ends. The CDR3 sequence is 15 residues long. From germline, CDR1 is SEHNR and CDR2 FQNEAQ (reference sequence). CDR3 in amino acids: CASSSVGAATYEQYF. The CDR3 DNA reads TGTGCCAGCAGCTCAGTGGGGGCGGCCACCTACGAGCAGTACTTC.

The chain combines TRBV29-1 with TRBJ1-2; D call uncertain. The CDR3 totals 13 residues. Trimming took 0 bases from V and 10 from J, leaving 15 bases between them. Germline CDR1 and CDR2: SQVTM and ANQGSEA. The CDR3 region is CSVEDIGEPDYTF. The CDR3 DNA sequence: TGCAGCGTTGAAGATATCGGGGAACCTGACTACACCTTC.

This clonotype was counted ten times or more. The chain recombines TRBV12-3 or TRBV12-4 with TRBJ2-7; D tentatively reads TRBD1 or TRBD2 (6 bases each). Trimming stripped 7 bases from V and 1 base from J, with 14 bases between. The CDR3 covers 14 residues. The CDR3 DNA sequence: TGTGCCAGCAAGGGGGGAGAAGCGTCCTACGAGCAGTACTTC. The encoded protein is CASKGGEASYEQYF.

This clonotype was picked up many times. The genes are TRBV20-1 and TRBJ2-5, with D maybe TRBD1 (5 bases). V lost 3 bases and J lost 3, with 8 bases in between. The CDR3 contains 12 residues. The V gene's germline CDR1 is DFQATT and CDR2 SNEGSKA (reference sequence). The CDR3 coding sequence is TGCAGTGCTAGTCCCAGGGAAGAGACCCAGTACTTC. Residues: CSASPREETQYF.

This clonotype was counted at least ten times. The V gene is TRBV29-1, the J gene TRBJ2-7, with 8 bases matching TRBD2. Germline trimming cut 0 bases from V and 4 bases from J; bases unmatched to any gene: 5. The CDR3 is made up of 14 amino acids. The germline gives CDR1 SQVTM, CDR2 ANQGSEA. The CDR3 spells CSVEEGLGQYEQYF. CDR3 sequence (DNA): TGCAGCGTTGAAGAGGGACTAGGCCAGTACGAGCAGTACTTC.

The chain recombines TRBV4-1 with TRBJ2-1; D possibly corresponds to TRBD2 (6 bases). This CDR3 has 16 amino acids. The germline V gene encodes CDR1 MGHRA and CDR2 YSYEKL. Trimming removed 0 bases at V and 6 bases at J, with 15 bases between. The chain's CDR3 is CASSQDDFRGGNEQFF. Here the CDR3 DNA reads TGCGCCAGCAGCCAAGATGATTTCCGGGGAGGCAATGAGCAGTTCTTC.

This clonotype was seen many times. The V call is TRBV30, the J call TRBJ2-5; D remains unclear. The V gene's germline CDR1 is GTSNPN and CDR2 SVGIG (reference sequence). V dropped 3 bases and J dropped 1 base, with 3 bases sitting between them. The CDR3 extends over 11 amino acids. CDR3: CAWSLQETQYF. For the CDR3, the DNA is TGTGCCTGGAGCCTCCAAGAGACCCAGTACTTC.

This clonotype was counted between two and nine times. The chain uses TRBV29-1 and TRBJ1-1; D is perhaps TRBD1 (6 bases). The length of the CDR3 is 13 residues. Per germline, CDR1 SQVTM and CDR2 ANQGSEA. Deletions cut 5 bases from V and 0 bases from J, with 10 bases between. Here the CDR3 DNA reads TGCAGCGTTAGGGGGGGCATGAACACTGAAGCTTTCTTT. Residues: CSVRGGMNTEAFF.

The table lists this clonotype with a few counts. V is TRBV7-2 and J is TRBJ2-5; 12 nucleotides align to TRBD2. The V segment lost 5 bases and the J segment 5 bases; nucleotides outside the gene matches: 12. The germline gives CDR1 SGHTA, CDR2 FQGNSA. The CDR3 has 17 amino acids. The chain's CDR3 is CASSQTASGRAWETQYF. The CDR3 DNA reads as TGTGCCAGCAGCCAGACGGCTAGCGGGAGGGCCTGGGAGACCCAGTACTTC.

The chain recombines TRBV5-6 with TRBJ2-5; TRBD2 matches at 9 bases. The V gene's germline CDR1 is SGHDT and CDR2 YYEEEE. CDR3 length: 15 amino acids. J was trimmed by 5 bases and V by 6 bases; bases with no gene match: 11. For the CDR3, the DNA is TGTGCCAGCATCGACGGATTAGCGGGAGATGAGACCCAGTACTTC. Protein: CASIDGLAGDETQYF.

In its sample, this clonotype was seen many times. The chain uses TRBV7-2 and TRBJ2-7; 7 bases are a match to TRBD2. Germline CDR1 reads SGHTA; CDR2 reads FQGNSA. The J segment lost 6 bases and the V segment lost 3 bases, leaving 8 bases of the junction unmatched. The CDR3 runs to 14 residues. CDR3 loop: CASSLDPGLPEQYF. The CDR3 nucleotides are TGTGCCAGCAGCTTGGACCCGGGACTACCCGAGCAGTACTTC.

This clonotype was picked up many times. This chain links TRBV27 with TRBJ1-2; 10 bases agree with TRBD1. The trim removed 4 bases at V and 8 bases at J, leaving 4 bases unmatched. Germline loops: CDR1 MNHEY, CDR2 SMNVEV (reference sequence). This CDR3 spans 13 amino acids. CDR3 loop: CASSYRDRGGYTF. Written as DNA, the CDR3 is TGTGCCAGCAGTTACCGGGACAGGGGCGGCTACACCTTC.

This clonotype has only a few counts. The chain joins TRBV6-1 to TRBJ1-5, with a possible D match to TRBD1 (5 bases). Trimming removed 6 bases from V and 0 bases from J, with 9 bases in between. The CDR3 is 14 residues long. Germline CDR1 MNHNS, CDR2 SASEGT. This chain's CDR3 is CASSARVSNQPQHF. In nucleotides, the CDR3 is TGTGCCAGCAGCGCCAGGGTTAGCAATCAGCCCCAGCATTTT.

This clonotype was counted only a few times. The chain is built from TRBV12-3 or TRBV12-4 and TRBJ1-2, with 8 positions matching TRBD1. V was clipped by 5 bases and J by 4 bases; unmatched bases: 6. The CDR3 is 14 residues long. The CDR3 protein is CASSTDREAYGYTF. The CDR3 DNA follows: TGTGCCAGCAGTACGGACAGGGAGGCCTATGGCTACACCTTC.

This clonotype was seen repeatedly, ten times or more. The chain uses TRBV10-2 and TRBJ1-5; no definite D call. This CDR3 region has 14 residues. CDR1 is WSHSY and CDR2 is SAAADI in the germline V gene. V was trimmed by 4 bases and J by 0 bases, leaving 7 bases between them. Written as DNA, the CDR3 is TGCGCCAGCAGTGGTCAGATTAGCAATCAGCCCCAGCATTTT. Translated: CASSGQISNQPQHF.

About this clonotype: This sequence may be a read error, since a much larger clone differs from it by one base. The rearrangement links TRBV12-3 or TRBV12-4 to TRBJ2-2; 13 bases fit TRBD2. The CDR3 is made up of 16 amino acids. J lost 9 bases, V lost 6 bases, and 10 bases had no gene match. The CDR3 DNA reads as TGTGCCAGCAGCCTACGACTAGCGGGAGGTCCCAGGGAGCTGTTTTTT. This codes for CASSLRLAGGPRELFF.

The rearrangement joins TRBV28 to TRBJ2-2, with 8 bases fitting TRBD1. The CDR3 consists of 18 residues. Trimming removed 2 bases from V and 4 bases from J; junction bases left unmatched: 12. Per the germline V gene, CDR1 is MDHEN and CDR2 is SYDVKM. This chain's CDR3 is CASSLSRPGGIGTGELFF. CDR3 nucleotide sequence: TGTGCCAGCAGTTTAAGCCGACCAGGGGGCATCGGCACCGGGGAGCTGTTTTTT.

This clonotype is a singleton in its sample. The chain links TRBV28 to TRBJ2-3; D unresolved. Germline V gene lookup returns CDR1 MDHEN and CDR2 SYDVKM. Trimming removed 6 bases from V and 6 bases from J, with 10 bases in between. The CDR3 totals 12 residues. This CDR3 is CASRENTDTQYF. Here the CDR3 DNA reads TGTGCCAGCAGGGAAAACACTGATACGCAGTATTTT.

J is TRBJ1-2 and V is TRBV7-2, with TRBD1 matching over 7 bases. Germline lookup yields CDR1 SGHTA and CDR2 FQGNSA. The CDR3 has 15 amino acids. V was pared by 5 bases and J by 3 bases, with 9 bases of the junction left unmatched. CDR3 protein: CASSAPRDSHYGYTF. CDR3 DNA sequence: TGTGCCAGCAGCGCACCCCGGGACAGCCACTATGGCTACACCTTC. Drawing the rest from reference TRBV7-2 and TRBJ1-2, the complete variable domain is GAGVSQSPSNKVTEKGKDVELRCDPISGHTALYWYRQSLGQGLEFLIYFQGNSAPDKSGLPSDRFSAERTGGSVSTLTIQRTQQEDSAVYLCASSAPRDSHYGYTFGSGTRLTVV.

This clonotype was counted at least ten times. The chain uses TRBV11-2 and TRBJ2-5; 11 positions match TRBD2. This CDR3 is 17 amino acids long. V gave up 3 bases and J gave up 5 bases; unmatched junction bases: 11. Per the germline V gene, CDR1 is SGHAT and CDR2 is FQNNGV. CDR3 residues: CASSLTFTSGSMETQYF. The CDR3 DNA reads TGTGCCAGCAGCTTGACATTCACTAGCGGGAGTATGGAGACCCAGTACTTC.